The T cell receptor (beta chain) under discussion was sequenced for a study of cytomegalovirus exposure and HLA in healthy donors. Study-wide findings and caveats: Listed as cytomegalovirus-associated were 150 or so TCR beta chains. In a later analysis, TCR association rates varied by HLA locus: DRB1 most, HLA-C fewest.

This clone was counted once. Its antigen is currently unknown. The study ran its PCR with 60 Vbeta and 13 Jbeta primers. Produced via immunoSEQ multiplex PCR; TCRdb's table is partial and in-frame only. The repertoire holds around 99,000 clones, with around four fifths as singletons. Deletions cut 3 bases from V and 6 bases from J, with 15 bases between. The CDR3 is 14 amino acids. From germline, CDR1 is MDHEN and CDR2 SYDVKM. Sequences were obtained from PBMCs. The receptor was isolated from a man aged 25-40 years in good health and CMV-seronegative. The chain couples TRBV28 to TRBJ2-7; possible D gene TRBD1, 5 bases. CDR3: CASSFQDTYREQYF. The CDR3 DNA sequence: TGTGCCAGCAGTTTTCAGGACACCTACCGCGAGCAGTACTTC. The variable domain in full, completed from reference TRBV28 and TRBJ2-7, reads DVKVTQSSRYLVKRTGEKVFLECVQDMDHENMFWYRQDPGLGLRLIYFSYDVKMKEKGDIPEGYSVSREKKERFSLILESASTNQTSMYLCASSFQDTYREQYFGPGTRLTVT.